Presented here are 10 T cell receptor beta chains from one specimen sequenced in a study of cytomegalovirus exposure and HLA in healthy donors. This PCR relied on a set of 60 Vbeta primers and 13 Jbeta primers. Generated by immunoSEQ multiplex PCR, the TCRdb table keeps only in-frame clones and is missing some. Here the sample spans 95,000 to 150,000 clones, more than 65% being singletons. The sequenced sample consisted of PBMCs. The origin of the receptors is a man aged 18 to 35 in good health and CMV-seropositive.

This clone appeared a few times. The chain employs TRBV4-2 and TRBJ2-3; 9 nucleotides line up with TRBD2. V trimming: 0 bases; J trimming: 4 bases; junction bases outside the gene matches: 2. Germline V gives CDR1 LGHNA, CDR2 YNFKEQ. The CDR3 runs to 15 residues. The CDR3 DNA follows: TGTGCCAGCAGCCAAGAGCGGGAGGGCCCAGATACGCAGTATTTT. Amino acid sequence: CASSQEREGPDTQYF.

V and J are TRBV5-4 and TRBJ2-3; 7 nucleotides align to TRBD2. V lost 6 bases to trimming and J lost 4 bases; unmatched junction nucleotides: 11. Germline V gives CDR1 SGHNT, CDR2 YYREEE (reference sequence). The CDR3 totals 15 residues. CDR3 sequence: CASTRLGGKADTQYF. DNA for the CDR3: TGTGCCAGCACTCGGCTGGGGGGGAAAGCAGATACGCAGTATTTT. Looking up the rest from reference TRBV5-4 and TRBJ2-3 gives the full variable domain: ETGVTQSPTHLIKTRGQQVTLRCSSQSGHNTVSWYQQALGQGPQFIFQYYREEENGRGNFPPRFSGLQFPNYSSELNVNALELDDSALYLCASTRLGGKADTQYFGPGTRLTVL.

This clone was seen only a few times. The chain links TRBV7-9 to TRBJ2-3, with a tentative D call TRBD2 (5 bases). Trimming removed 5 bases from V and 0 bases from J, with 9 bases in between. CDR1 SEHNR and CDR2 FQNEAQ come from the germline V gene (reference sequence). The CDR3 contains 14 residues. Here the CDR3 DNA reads TGTGCCAGCAGCCCCCGGGGAAGCACAGATACGCAGTATTTT. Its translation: CASSPRGSTDTQYF. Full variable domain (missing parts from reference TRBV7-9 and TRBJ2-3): DTGVSQNPRHKITKRGQNVTFRCDPISEHNRLYWYRQTLGQGPEFLTYFQNEAQLEKSRLLSDRFSAERPKGSFSTLEIQRTEQGDSAMYLCASSPRGSTDTQYFGPGTRLTVL.

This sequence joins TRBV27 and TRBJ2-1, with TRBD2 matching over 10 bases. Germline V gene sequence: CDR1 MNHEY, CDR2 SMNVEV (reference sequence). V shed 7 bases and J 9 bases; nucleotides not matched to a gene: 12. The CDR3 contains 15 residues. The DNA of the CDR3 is TGTGCCAGCACTCTAGGACTAGCGGAAGCGGGTGAGCAGTTCTTC. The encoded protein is CASTLGLAEAGEQFF.

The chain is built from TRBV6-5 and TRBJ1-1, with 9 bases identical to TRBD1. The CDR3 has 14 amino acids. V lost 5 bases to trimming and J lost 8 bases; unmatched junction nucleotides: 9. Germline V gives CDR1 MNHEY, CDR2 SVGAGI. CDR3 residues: CASSDRWTGDEAFF. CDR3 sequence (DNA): TGTGCCAGCAGTGACAGGTGGACAGGGGACGAAGCTTTCTTT.

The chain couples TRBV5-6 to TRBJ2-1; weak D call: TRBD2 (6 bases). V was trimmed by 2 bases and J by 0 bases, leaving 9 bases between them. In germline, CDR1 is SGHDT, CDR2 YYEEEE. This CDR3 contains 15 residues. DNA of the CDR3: TGTGCCAGCAGCTTCGGGGGTGACTCCTACAATGAGCAGTTCTTC. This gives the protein CASSFGGDSYNEQFF.

CDR3 bases: TGTGCCAGCAGTTCCATCTTGGGGACAGGGTGGTATGGCTACACCTTC. This gives the protein CASSSILGTGWYGYTF. V is TRBV27 and J is TRBJ1-2; 9 positions match TRBD1. Per the germline V gene, CDR1 is MNHEY and CDR2 is SMNVEV (reference sequence). This CDR3 has 16 amino acids. After removal of 4 bases from V and 5 bases from J, the junction contained 11 bases not matched to a gene.

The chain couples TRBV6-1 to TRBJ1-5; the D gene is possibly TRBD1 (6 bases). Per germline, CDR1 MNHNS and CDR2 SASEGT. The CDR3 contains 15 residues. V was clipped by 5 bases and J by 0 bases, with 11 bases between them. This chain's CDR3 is CASSKQGISNQPQHF. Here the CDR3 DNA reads TGTGCCAGCAGTAAGCAGGGGATTAGCAATCAGCCCCAGCATTTT.

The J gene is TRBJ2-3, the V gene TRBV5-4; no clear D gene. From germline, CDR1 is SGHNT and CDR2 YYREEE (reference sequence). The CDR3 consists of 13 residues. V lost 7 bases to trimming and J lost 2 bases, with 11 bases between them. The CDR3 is CASRQTNTDTQYF. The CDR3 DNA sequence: TGTGCCAGCCGGCAAACTAACACAGATACGCAGTATTTT.

As DNA, the CDR3 is TGTGCCAGCATCAAGGGGGACAGGGGGAACACCGGGGAGCTGTTTTTT. Residues: CASIKGDRGNTGELFF. The chain joins TRBV25-1 to TRBJ2-2; 10 bases map to TRBD1. Germline values: CDR1 MGHDK, CDR2 SYGVNS. The CDR3 consists of 16 residues. With V trimmed by 7 bases and J by 1 base, 6 bases remained unmatched.